The 21 T cell receptor beta chains below all came from one sample that was sequenced in a study of blood T cell repertoires in COVID-19. Measured with immunoSEQ multiplex PCR; TCRdb has only the in-frame clones, and not every one. In the table there are about 190,000 clones, 84% of which are singletons. Sequencing was done on a sample of peripheral blood. Source of these receptors: a human donor in a cohort sampled during active COVID-19.

The chain couples TRBV6-1 to TRBJ2-1, with TRBD2 matching 12 bases. The CDR3 consists of 17 residues. Unmatched junction bases numbered 8, after V lost 1 base and J lost 7 bases. From germline, CDR1 is MNHNS and CDR2 SASEGT. CDR3 DNA: TGTGCCAGCAGTGAAGGTTGGGGCCTAGCGGGGGGGAATGAGCAGTTCTTC. It yields the protein CASSEGWGLAGGNEQFF.

The rearrangement links TRBV6-5 to TRBJ1-6; no firm D call. The CDR3 runs to 15 residues. V was trimmed by 2 bases and J by 7 bases, leaving 12 bases between them. The germline gives CDR1 MNHEY, CDR2 SVGAGI. Here the CDR3 reads CASSYVQTPNSPLHF. The CDR3 nucleotides are TGTGCCAGCAGTTACGTACAAACGCCCAATTCACCCCTCCACTTT.

The sample holds one count of this clone. V gene TRBV4-1 combines with J gene TRBJ1-1, with D hard to call. Trimming left V 8 bases short and J 5 bases short, with 9 bases between. This CDR3 spans 11 amino acids. Germline assignment: CDR1 MGHRA and CDR2 YSYEKL. The CDR3 DNA sequence: TGCGCCAGCGGTGCCAGGACTGAAGCTTTCTTT. This codes for CASGARTEAFF.

This clone was detected only once. The chain has TRBV2 and TRBJ1-4; D is unresolved. V lost 0 bases and J 2 bases, leaving 7 bases between the germline ends. The CDR3 has 15 amino acids. CDR1 is SNHLY and CDR2 is FYNNEI in the germline V gene. The CDR3 protein is CASSEAGLTNEKLFF. The DNA for the CDR3 is TGTGCCAGCAGTGAAGCCGGGTTGACTAATGAAAAACTGTTTTTT.

This chain connects TRBV5-1 to TRBJ2-5, with TRBD1 matching 7 bases. V lost 6 bases to trimming and J lost 4 bases; unmatched junction nucleotides: 12. Germline assignment: CDR1 SGHRS and CDR2 YFSETQ. The CDR3 loop spans 15 amino acids. The CDR3 DNA follows: TGCGCCAGCACAAACCTGGGACAGCTAAGAGAGACCCAGTACTTC. Translated: CASTNLGQLRETQYF.

The sample holds one count of this clone. The chain employs TRBV27 and TRBJ2-1; 11 bases are a match to TRBD2. J gave up 6 bases and V 10 bases, and 8 bases lay outside the gene matches. The CDR3 sequence is 14 residues long. Germline CDR1 MNHEY, CDR2 SMNVEV (reference sequence). CDR3 region: CATLLAGDSNEQFF. CDR3 bases: TGTGCCACCCTACTAGCGGGAGATAGCAATGAGCAGTTCTTC.

The rearrangement links TRBV28 to TRBJ1-2; D is ambiguous. Deletions cut 5 bases from V and 4 bases from J, with 11 bases between. The V gene's germline CDR1 is MDHEN and CDR2 SYDVKM. CDR3 length: 13 residues. This CDR3 reads CASSGRLFYGYTF. DNA for the CDR3: TGTGCCAGCAGTGGGAGACTATTCTATGGCTACACCTTC.

This chain uses TRBV20-1 with TRBJ2-5, with D unresolved. Germline loops: CDR1 DFQATT, CDR2 SNEGSKA (reference sequence). V was trimmed by 3 bases and J by 8 bases, leaving 13 bases between them. The CDR3 runs to 12 residues. As DNA, the CDR3 is TGCAGTGCTAGTGGTGGGCTCGTAACCCAGTACTTC. Amino acid sequence: CSASGGLVTQYF.

DNA of the CDR3: TGTGCCAGCAGCCACCTAAGGACGGGGGGCACTGAAGCTTTCTTT. Its translation: CASSHLRTGGTEAFF. The chain carries TRBV3-1 (or the pseudogene TRBV3-2) and TRBJ1-1, with D possibly matching TRBD1 (5 bases). Deletions cut 3 bases from V and 4 bases from J, with 15 bases between. Germline CDR1 LGHDT, CDR2 YNNKEL (reference sequence). The CDR3 consists of 15 residues.

The genes are TRBV15 and TRBJ2-7, with D perhaps TRBD2 (6 bases). The CDR3 covers 16 residues. Germline V lookup: CDR1 LNHNV, CDR2 YYDKDF (reference sequence). Trimming took off 2 bases at V and 2 bases at J, with 16 bases between the two ends. This CDR3 is CATSRFEGLTAYEQYF. CDR3 DNA sequence: TGTGCCACCAGCAGATTCGAGGGACTCACAGCCTACGAGCAGTACTTC.

The sample holds a few counts of this clone. V is TRBV15 and J is TRBJ1-2, with a weak D call TRBD1 (6 bases). The length of the CDR3 is 14 residues. Trimming left V 2 bases short and J 4 bases short, with 11 bases between. The germline V gene encodes CDR1 LNHNV and CDR2 YYDKDF (reference sequence). In DNA form, the CDR3 reads TGTGCCACCAGCAGACTCGTGACAGGCTATGGCTACACCTTC. Amino acid sequence: CATSRLVTGYGYTF.

J is TRBJ2-5 and V is TRBV7-2; a weak D match, TRBD2 (5 bases). Germline assignment: CDR1 SGHTA and CDR2 FQGNSA. With 5 bases removed from V and 5 bases from J, the gap between germline ends came to 15 bases. This CDR3 region has 14 residues. CDR3 amino acids: CASSPSGRGETQYF. CDR3 nucleotide sequence: TGTGCCAGCAGCCCTTCCGGAAGAGGGGAGACCCAGTACTTC.

The V and J genes are TRBV6-1 and TRBJ1-5; D remains ambiguous. Trimming removed 2 bases at V and 0 bases at J, with 8 bases between. Germline loops: CDR1 MNHNS, CDR2 SASEGT. The CDR3 length is 15 residues. CDR3 protein: CASSEIRNSNQPQHF. The CDR3 DNA reads as TGTGCCAGCAGTGAAATTCGTAATAGCAATCAGCCCCAGCATTTT.

This clone was picked up one time. The chain couples TRBV6-2 or TRBV6-3 to TRBJ2-7; D not certain. The germline V and J ends were trimmed by 6 bases and 3 bases, with 9 bases remaining between them. CDR3 length: 12 residues. In germline, CDR1 is MNHEY, CDR2 SVGEGT. The CDR3 loop is CASSPRHYEQYV. In DNA, the CDR3 is TGTGCCAGCAGCCCCAGACACTACGAGCAGTACGTC.

The chain joins TRBV5-1 to TRBJ2-7, with TRBD1 identical over 9 bases. The CDR3 has 14 residues. V was clipped by 3 bases and J by 5 bases; unmatched bases: 6. The germline gives CDR1 SGHRS, CDR2 YFSETQ. CDR3 nucleotides: TGCGCCAGCAGCTCCTTAACAGGGGGCAACGAGCAGTACTTC. Translation gives CASSSLTGGNEQYF. Full variable domain (remainder filled in from reference TRBV5-1 and TRBJ2-7): KAGVTQTPRYLIKTRGQQVTLSCSPISGHRSVSWYQQTPGQGLQFLFEYFSETQRNKGNFPGRFSGRQFSNSRSEMNVSTLELGDSALYLCASSSLTGGNEQYFGPGTRLTVT.

The chain carries TRBV2 and TRBJ2-7, with a possible D match to TRBD2 (6 bases). Germline-derived CDR1 and CDR2 are SNHLY and FYNNEI. The CDR3 has 12 amino acids. The V gene lost 4 bases and the J gene lost 6 bases, with 10 bases spanning the gap. As DNA, the CDR3 is TGTGCCAGCAGTGTCGGGGACTTCGAGCAGTACGTC. Residues: CASSVGDFEQYV.

Ten or more counts support this clone. The chain recombines TRBV29-1 with TRBJ1-2; tentatively, D is TRBD1 (5 bases). Germline loops: CDR1 SQVTM, CDR2 ANQGSEA. The CDR3 has 12 residues. This chain's CDR3 is CKVGGRDYGYTF. CDR3 in DNA: TGCAAGGTCGGGGGGAGAGACTATGGCTACACCTTC. The whole variable domain, remainder taken from reference TRBV29-1 and TRBJ1-2, is SAVISQKPSRDICQRGTSLTIQCQVDSQVTMMFWYRQQPGQSLTLIATANQGSEATYESGFVIDKFPISRPNLTFSTLTVSNMSPEDSSIYLCKVGGRDYGYTFGSGTRLTVV.

J is TRBJ2-3 and V is TRBV18; D is ambiguous. The CDR3 consists of 14 residues. The V end lost 2 bases, the J end lost 3 bases, and 9 bases lay between the germline ends. CDR1 is KGHSH, CDR2 LQKENI, per germline. CDR3 protein: CASSPAFRTDTQYF. The DNA of the CDR3 is TGTGCCAGCTCACCAGCCTTCAGAACAGATACGCAGTATTTT.

The chain employs TRBV10-2 and TRBJ1-5, with 8 bases that match TRBD1. CDR1 WSHSY and CDR2 SAAADI come from the germline V gene. The CDR3 loop spans 19 amino acids. The junction had 14 bases not matched to a gene; V was cut back by 0 bases and J by 4 bases. The CDR3 loop reads CASSESPYSGQGTNQPQHF. The CDR3 coding sequence is TGCGCCAGCAGTGAGTCCCCTTATTCAGGACAGGGCACTAATCAGCCCCAGCATTTT.

V gene TRBV7-9 combines with J gene TRBJ2-1; D may be TRBD1 (5 bases). With 5 bases removed from V and 6 bases from J, the gap between germline ends came to 23 bases. CDR1 SEHNR and CDR2 FQNEAQ come from the germline V gene (reference sequence). CDR3 length: 17 residues. The chain's CDR3 is CASSKGRRTRFINEQFF. In DNA form, the CDR3 reads TGTGCCAGCAGCAAGGGGCGAAGGACGCGTTTCATCAATGAGCAGTTCTTC.

This rearrangement joins TRBV11-2 to TRBJ2-5; D possibly corresponds to TRBD2 (6 bases). Trimming shortened V by 5 bases and J by 2 bases, and 15 bases separated the two germline ends. Germline values: CDR1 SGHAT, CDR2 FQNNGV. The CDR3 is 15 residues long. As DNA, the CDR3 is TGTGCCAGCAGCGCGCTCCGGGGGAAGCAAGAGACCCAGTACTTC. It codes for CASSALRGKQETQYF.